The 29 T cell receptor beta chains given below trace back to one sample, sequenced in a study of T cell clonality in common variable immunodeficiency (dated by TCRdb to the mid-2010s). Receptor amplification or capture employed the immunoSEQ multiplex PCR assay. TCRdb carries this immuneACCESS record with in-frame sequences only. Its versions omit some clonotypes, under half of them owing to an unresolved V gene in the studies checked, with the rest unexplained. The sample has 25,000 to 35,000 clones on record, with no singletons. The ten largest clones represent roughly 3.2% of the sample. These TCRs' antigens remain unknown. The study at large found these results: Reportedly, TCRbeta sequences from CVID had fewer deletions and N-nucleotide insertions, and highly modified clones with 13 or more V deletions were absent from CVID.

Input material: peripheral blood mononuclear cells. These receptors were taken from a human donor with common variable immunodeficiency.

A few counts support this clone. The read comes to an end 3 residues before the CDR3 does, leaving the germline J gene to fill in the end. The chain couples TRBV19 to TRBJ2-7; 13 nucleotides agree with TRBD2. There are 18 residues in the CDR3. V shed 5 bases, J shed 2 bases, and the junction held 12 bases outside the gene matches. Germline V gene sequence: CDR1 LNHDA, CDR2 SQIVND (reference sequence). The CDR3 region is CASSHTSTSGRVAYEQYF. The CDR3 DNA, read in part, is TGTGCCAGTAGTCATACCTCAACTAGCGGGAGGGTCGCCTACGAG.

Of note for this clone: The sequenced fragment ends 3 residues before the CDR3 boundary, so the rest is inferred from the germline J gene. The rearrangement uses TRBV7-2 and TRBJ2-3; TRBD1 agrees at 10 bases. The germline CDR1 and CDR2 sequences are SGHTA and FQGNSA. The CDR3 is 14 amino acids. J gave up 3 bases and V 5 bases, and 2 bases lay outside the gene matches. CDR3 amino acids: CASSVDRGTDTQYF. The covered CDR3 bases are TGTGCCAGCAGCGTGGACAGGGGGACAGATACG. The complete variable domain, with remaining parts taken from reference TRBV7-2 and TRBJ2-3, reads GAGVSQSPSNKVTEKGKDVELRCDPISGHTALYWYRQSLGQGLEFLIYFQGNSAPDKSGLPSDRFSAERTGGSVSTLTIQRTQQEDSAVYLCASSVDRGTDTQYFGPGTRLTVL.

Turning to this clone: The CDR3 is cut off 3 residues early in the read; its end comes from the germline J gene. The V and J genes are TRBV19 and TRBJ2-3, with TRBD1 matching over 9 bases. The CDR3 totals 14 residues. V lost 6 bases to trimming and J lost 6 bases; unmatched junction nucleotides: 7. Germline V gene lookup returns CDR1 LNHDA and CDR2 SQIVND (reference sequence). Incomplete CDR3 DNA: TGTGCCAGTAGACAGGGACAGGGACTTGATACG. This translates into CASRQGQGLDT. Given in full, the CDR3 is CASRQGQGLDTQYF.

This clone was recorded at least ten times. The CDR3 bases that were read are TGTGCCAGCGAACATATGACAGGGGGTAGAGACGGCCCCTACAATGAG. It translates to CASEHMTGGRDGPYNE. The complete CDR3 protein is CASEHMTGGRDGPYNEQFF. This chain links TRBV2 with TRBJ2-1; 9 bases match TRBD1. The read stops 3 residues short of the end of the CDR3; the missing end is completed from the germline J gene. J gave up 2 bases and V 8 bases, and 19 bases lay outside the gene matches. Germline V gene lookup returns CDR1 SNHLY and CDR2 FYNNEI. CDR3 length: 19 amino acids.

Incomplete CDR3 DNA: TGCAGTGCTGAAGTCCCGGGACACACAGATACG. Amino acid sequence: CSAEVPGHTDT. The whole CDR3 protein reads CSAEVPGHTDTQYF. The V and J genes are TRBV20-1 and TRBJ2-3, with a tentative D call TRBD1 (6 bases). The read gets to within 3 residues of the CDR3 end, and the germline J gene fills in the rest. CDR3 length equals 14 residues. CDR1 is DFQATT, CDR2 SNEGSKA, per germline (reference sequence). The V and J ends lost 5 bases and 2 bases respectively, with 14 bases between them.

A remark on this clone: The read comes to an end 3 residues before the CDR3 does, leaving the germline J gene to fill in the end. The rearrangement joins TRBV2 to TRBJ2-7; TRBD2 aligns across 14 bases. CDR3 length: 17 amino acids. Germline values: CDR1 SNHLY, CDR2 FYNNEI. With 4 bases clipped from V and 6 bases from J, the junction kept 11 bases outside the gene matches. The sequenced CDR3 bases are TGTGCCAGCAGTGCCCGAGGGACTAGCGGGAGTTTCATCGAG. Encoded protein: CASSARGTSGSFIE. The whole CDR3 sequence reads CASSARGTSGSFIEQYF.

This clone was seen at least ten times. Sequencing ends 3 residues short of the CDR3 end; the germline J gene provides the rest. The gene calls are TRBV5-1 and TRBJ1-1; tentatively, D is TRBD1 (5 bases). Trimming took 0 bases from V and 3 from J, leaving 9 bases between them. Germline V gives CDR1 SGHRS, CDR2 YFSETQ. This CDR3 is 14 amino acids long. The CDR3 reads CASSLDGGYTEAFF. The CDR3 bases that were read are TGCGCCAGCAGCTTGGATGGGGGGTACACTGAA. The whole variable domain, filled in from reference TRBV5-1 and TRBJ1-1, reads KAGVTQTPRYLIKTRGQQVTLSCSPISGHRSVSWYQQTPGQGLQFLFEYFSETQRNKGNFPGRFSGRQFSNSRSEMNVSTLELGDSALYLCASSLDGGYTEAFFGQGTRLTVV.

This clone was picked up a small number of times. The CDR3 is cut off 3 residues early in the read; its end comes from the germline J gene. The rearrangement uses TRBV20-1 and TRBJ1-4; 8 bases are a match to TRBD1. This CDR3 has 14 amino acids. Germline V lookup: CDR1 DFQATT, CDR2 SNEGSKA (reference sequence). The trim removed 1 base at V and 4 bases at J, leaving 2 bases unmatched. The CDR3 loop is CSARAGGVNEKLFF. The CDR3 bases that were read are TGCAGTGCTAGAGCAGGGGGCGTTAATGAAAAA.

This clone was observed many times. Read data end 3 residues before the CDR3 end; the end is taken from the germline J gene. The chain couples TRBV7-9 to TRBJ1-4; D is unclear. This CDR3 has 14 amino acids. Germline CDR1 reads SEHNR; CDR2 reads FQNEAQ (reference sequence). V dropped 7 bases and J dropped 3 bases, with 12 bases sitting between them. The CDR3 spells CASTLGHPNEKLFF. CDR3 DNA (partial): TGTGCCAGCACTTTGGGCCACCCTAATGAAAAA.

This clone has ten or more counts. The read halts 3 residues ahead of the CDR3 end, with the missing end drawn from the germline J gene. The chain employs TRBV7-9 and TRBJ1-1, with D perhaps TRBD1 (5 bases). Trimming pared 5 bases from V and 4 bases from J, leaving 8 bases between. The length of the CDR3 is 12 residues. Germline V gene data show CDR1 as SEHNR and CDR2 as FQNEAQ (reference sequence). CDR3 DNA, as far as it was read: TGTGCCAGCAGCGCAACAGGCACTGAA. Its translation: CASSATGTE. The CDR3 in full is CASSATGTEAFF.

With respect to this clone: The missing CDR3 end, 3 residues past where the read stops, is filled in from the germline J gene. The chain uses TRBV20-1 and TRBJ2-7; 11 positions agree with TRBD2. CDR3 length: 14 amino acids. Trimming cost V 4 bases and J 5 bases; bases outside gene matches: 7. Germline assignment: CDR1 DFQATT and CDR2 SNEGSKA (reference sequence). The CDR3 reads CSATRPGLADEQYF. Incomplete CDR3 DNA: TGCAGTGCTACCCGCCCGGGACTAGCGGACGAG.

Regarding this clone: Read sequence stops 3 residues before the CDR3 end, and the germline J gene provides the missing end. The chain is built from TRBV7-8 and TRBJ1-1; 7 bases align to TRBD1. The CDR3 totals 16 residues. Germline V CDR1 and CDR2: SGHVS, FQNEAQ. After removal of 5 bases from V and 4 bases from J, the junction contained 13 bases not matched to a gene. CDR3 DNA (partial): TGTGCCAGCAGCCCCAGCCCTCAGGGGGTTGGCACTGAA. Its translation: CASSPSPQGVGTE. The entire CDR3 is CASSPSPQGVGTEAFF.

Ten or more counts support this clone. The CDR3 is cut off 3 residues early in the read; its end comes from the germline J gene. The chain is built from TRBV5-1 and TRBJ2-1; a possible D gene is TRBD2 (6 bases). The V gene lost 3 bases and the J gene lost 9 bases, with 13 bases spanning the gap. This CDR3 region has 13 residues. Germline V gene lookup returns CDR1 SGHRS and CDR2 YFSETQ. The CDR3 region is CASSSTRLSEQFF. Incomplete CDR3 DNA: TGCGCCAGCAGCTCGACTAGATTGAGTGAG.

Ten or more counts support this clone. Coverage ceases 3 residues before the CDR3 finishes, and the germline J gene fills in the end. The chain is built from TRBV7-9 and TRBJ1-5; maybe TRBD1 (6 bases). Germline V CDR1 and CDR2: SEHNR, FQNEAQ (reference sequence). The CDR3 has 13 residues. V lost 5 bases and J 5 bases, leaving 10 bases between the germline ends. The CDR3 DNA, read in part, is TGTGCCAGCAGCCCTTCAGGGGATCAGCCC. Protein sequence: CASSPSGDQP. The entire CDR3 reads CASSPSGDQPQHF.

CDR3: CASSLGGSEYNEQFF. The CDR3 DNA, read in part, is TGCGCCAGCAGCTTGGGCGGGAGTGAGTACAATGAG. The chain has TRBV5-1 and TRBJ2-1, with 7 bases fitting TRBD2. The CDR3 end falls 3 residues outside the read, so it is completed with the germline J gene. CDR3 length: 15 amino acids. The trim removed 0 bases at V and 4 bases at J, leaving 4 bases unmatched. The V gene's germline CDR1 is SGHRS and CDR2 YFSETQ.

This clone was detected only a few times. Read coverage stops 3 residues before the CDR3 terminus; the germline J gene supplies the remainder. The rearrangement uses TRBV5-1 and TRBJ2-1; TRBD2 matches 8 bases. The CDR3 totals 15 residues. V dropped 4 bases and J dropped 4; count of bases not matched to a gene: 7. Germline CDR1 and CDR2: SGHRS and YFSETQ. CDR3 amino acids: CASSRLAGTYNEQFF. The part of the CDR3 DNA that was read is TGCGCCAGCAGCAGATTAGCGGGAACTTACAATGAG.

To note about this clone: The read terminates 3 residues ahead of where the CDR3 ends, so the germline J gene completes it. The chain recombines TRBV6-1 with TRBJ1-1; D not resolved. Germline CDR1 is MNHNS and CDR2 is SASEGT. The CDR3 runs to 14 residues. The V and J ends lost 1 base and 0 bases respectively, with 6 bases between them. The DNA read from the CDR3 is TGTGCCAGCAGTGAAGGCAGGCTGAACACTGAA. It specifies CASSEGRLNTE. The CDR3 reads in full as CASSEGRLNTEAFF.

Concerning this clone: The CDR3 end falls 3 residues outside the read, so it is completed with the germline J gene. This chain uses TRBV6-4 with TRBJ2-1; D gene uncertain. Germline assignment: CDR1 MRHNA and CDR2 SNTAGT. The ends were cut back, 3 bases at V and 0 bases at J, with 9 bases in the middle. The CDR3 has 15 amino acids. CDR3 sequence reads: CASSERGSSYNEQFF. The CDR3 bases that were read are TGTGCCAGCAGTGAACGCGGTAGCTCCTACAATGAG.

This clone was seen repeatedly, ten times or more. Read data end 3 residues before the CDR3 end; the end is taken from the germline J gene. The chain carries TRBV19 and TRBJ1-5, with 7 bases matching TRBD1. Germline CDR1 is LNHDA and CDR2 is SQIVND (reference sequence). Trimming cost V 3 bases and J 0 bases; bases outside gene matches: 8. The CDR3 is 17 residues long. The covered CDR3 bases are TGTGCCAGTAGTATTGGGGGACAGCAATATAGCAATCAGCCC. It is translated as CASSIGGQQYSNQP. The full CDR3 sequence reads CASSIGGQQYSNQPQHF. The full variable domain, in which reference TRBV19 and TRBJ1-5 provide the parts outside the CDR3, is DGGITQSPKYLFRKEGQNVTLSCEQNLNHDAMYWYRQDPGQGLRLIYYSQIVNDFQKGDIAEGYSVSREKKESFPLTVTSAQKNPTAFYLCASSIGGQQYSNQPQHFGDGTRLSIL.

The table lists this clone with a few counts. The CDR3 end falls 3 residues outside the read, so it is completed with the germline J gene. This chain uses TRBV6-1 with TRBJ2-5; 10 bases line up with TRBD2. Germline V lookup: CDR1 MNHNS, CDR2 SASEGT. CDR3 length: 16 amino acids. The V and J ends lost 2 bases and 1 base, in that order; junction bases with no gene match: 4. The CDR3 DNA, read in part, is TGTGCCAGCAGTGAAAGGCTAGCGGGAGTCCAAGAGACC. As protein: CASSERLAGVQET. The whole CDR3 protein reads CASSERLAGVQETQYF.

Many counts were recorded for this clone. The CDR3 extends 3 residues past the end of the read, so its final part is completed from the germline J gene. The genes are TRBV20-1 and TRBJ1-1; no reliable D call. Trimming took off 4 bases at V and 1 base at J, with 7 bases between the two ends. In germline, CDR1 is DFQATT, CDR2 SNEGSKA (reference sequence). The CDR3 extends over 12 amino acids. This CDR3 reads CSANSPNTEAFF. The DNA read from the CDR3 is TGCAGTGCTAATAGTCCGAACACTGAA.

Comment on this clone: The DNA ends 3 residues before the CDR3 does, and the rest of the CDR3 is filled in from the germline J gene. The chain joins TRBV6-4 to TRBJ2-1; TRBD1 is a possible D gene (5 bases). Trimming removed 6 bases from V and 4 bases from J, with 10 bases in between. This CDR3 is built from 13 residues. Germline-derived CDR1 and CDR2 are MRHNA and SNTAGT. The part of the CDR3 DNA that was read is TGTGCCAGCAGCGTTGGGGCGTACAATGAG. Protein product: CASSVGAYNE. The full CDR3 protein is CASSVGAYNEQFF.

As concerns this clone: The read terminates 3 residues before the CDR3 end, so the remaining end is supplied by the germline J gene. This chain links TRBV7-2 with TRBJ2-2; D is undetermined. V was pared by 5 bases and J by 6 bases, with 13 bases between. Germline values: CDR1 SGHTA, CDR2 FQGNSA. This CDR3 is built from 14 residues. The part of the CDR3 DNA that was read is TGTGCCAGCAGCCTTGGGCCTTACTCCGGGGAG. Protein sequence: CASSLGPYSGE. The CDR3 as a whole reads CASSLGPYSGELFF.

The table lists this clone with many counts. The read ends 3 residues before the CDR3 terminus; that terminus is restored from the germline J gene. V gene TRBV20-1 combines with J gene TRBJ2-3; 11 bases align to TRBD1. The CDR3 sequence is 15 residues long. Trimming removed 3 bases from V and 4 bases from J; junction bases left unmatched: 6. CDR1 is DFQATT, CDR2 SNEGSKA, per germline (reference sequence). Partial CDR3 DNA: TGCAGTGCTAGTATCGGGACAGGGGGACCAGATACG. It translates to CSASIGTGGPDT. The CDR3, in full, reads CSASIGTGGPDTQYF.

CDR3 loop: CASSHRDRGYEQYF. Partial CDR3 DNA: TGTGCCAGCTCGCACCGGGACAGGGGTTACGAG. The J gene is TRBJ2-7, the V gene TRBV18, with 10 bases that match TRBD1. Read sequence stops 3 residues before the CDR3 end, and the germline J gene provides the missing end. Germline V CDR1 and CDR2: KGHSH, LQKENI. V trimming: 6 bases; J trimming: 4 bases; junction bases outside the gene matches: 6. This CDR3 has 14 residues.

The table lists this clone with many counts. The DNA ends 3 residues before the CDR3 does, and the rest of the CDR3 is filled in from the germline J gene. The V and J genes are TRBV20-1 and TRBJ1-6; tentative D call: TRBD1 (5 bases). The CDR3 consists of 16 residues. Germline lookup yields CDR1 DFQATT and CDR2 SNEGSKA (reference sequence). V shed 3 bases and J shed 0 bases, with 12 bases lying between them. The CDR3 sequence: CSASLPGSSYNSPLHF. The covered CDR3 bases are TGCAGTGCTAGTTTACCAGGGAGCTCCTATAATTCACCC.

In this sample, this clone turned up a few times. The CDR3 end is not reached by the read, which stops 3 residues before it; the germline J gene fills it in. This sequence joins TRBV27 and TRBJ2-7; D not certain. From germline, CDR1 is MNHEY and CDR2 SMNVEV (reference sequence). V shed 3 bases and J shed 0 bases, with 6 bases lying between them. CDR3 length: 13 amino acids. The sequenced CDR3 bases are TGTGCCAGCAGTTTGGTTAGCTCCTACGAG. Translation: CASSLVSSYE. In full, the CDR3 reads CASSLVSSYEQYF.

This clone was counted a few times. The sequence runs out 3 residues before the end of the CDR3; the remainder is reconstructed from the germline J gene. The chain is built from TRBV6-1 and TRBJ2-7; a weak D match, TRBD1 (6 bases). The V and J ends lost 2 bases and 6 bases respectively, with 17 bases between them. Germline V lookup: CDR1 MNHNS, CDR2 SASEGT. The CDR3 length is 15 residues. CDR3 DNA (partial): TGTGCCAGCAGTGAACCCCCTTTGGGGGCCCGCGAG. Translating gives CASSEPPLGARE. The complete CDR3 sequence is CASSEPPLGAREQYF.

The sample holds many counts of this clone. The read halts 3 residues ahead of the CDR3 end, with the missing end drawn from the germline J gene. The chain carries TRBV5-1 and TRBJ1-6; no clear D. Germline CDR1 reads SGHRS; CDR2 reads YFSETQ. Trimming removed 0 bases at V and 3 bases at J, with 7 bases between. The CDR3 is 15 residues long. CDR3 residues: CASSLEVLYNSPLHF. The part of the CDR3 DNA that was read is TGCGCCAGCAGCTTGGAGGTTCTCTATAATTCACCC.